These T cell receptor beta chains were read from a single sample in a study of cytomegalovirus exposure and HLA in healthy donors. Sequenced by immunoSEQ multiplex PCR; TCRdb stores in-frame clones only, minus some. The sample carries 100,000 to 120,000 clones, roughly three quarters recorded once. Material for sequencing was PBMCs. The receptors come from a male donor in good health and CMV-seronegative. The CDR3 runs from the conserved cysteine through the conserved F or W. D genes are given only for firm matches. Clone size is not always given. Where it is, it says once, few, many or a class for expanded clones.

j_call clone_size d_call v_call cdr3_length cdr3_nt cdr3_aa
TRBJ1-1 - - TRBV7-8 12 TGTGCCAGCAGCTTAGGGGCCACTGAAGCTTTCTTT CASSLGATEAFF
TRBJ2-2 - TRBD2 TRBV9 15 TGTGCCAGCAGCGTAGGGACTAGCACCACCGGGGAGCTGTTTTTT CASSVGTSTTGELFF
TRBJ2-7 - - TRBV7-9 15 TGTGCCAGCAGCTCGGCCTCAGGGGTCGGCTACGAGCAGTACTTC CASSSASGVGYEQYF
TRBJ1-1 - - TRBV6-5 16 TGTGCCAGCAGTTACTCGAGGACACCCTGGGACACTGAAGCTTTCTTT CASSYSRTPWDTEAFF
TRBJ2-1 - TRBD2 TRBV2 13 TGTGCCAGCTCCCGGGAGGGGGACAATGAGCAGTTCTTC CASSREGDNEQFF
TRBJ2-3 - TRBD2 TRBV7-3 16 TGTGCCAGCAGCTTAACTAGCGGGAGTTCCGCAGATACGCAGTATTTT CASSLTSGSSADTQYF
TRBJ1-3 - TRBD1 TRBV5-4 18 TGTGCCAGCAGCCGGGGGGGGACAGGGTCTGTCTCTGGAAACACCATATATTTT CASSRGGTGSVSGNTIYF
TRBJ1-6 - - TRBV27 22 TGTGCCAGCAGTTTATCACCCCCTTTCGGGGATCTTCCGACCTCTTATAATTCACCCCTCCACTTT CASSLSPPFGDLPTSYNSPLHF
TRBJ1-2 once TRBD1 TRBV7-2 16 TGTGCCAGCAGCATCCCACAGGGGGACGCTAACTATGGCTACACCTTC CASSIPQGDANYGYTF
TRBJ2-3 few - TRBV7-9 13 TGTGACATCGGGAGTCTAGGGAGAAATACGCAGTATTTT CDIGSLGRNTQYF
TRBJ1-5 - TRBD1 TRBV28 16 TGTGCCAGCAGTCGACAGGGAGAGGTGAGCAATCAGCCCCAGCATTTT CASSRQGEVSNQPQHF
TRBJ2-3 once - TRBV7-9 16 TGTGCCAGCAGCGTTGCGGGGCGCGCCCTCACAGATACGCAGTATTTT CASSVAGRALTDTQYF
TRBJ1-5 - - TRBV7-2 14 TGTGCCAGCAGCTTATTACAAGGCAATCAGCCCCAGCATTTT CASSLLQGNQPQHF
TRBJ2-1 - TRBD2 TRBV4-1 18 TGCGCCAGCAGCCAAGAAAACGCAGCGGGGGGCTCCTACAATGAGCAGTTCTTC CASSQENAAGGSYNEQFF
TRBJ2-1 - TRBD2 TRBV5-4 17 TGTGCCAGCAGCGGGGGCGGCCTAGCGGGAGTAAAAAAAGAGCAGTTCTTC CASSGGGLAGVKKEQFF
TRBJ1-1 once TRBD1 TRBV5-1 15 TGCGCCAGCAGCTTGTCTACGACAGGGGGCACTGAAGCTTTCTTT CASSLSTTGGTEAFF
TRBJ1-4 - - TRBV9 14 TGTGCCAGCAGCGTAGCACAGAAGAATGAAAAACTGTTTTTT CASSVAQKNEKLFF
TRBJ2-5 - TRBD2 TRBV5-1 16 TGCGCCAGCAGCCAGGGAGGACTAGCGGGAGAAGAGACCCAGTACTTC CASSQGGLAGEETQYF
TRBJ2-3 - TRBD1 TRBV5-4 15 TGTGCCAGCAGCTTTCAGGGGGCGCAGGCAGATACGCAGTATTTT CASSFQGAQADTQYF
TRBJ2-3 - TRBD2 TRBV6-1 16 TGTGCCAGCAGTGAACACGCGGGAGGGGGTTTAGATACGCAGTATTTT CASSEHAGGGLDTQYF
TRBJ1-2 few - TRBV27 13 TGTGCCAGCAGTCTCGCAGGGAACTATGGCTACACCTTC CASSLAGNYGYTF
TRBJ2-1 few TRBD2 TRBV19 20 TGTGCCAGTAGTATAGGTCTCATTCTTAGAGGCGGGAGCTCCTACAATGAGCAGTTCTTC CASSIGLILRGGSSYNEQFF
TRBJ2-5 - TRBD2 TRBV25-1 16 TGTGCCAGCAGTGAATGGGCTAGCGGGAGTTCGGAGACCCAGTACTTC CASSEWASGSSETQYF
TRBJ1-2 - TRBD1 TRBV2 14 TGTGCCAGCAGGGAGGGGACAGGGGTCTATGGCTACACCTTC CASREGTGVYGYTF
TRBJ1-4 - TRBD1 TRBV15 15 TGTGCCACCAGGGACCGGGACAGGGGGAATGAAAAACTGTTTTTT CATRDRDRGNEKLFF
TRBJ2-1 - - TRBV4-3 16 TGCGCCAGCAGCCAAGGTAGCGTAAGCCCCTACAATGAGCAGTTCTTC CASSQGSVSPYNEQFF
TRBJ2-1 - - TRBV5-6 14 TGTGCCAGCAGCCAACTGGGCTTCTACAATGAGCAGTTCTTC CASSQLGFYNEQFF
TRBJ2-3 - TRBD1 TRBV7-3 16 TGTGCCAGCAGCTTAGGTTTGGGGACAGGGGCAGATACGCAGTATTTT CASSLGLGTGADTQYF
TRBJ2-7 - TRBD2 TRBV18 14 TGTGCCAGCTCACCTCGGACTAGCGCCGACGAGCAGTACTTC CASSPRTSADEQYF
TRBJ1-2 once TRBD1 TRBV19 13 TGTGCCAGTAGTCCGGACAGGAACTATGGCTACACCTTC CASSPDRNYGYTF
TRBJ2-2 - - TRBV29-1 12 TGCAGCGTTGAATACACAACCGGGGAGCTGTTTTTT CSVEYTTGELFF
TRBJ2-2 - - TRBV7-3 14 TGTGCCAGCAGCTTAACGTCCGGGACCGGGGAGCTGTTTTTT CASSLTSGTGELFF
TRBJ2-7 - TRBD2 TRBV19 15 TGTGCCAGTGCAACGGGGGGTGGACGTCCCCACGAGCAGTACTTC CASATGGGRPHEQYF
TRBJ1-5 - TRBD1 TRBV15 17 TGTGCCACCAGCAGGGGGTTGGACAGGGCGAGTGATCAGCCCCAGCATTTT CATSRGLDRASDQPQHF
TRBJ2-5 - TRBD2 TRBV7-9 16 TGTGCCAGCAGCTTAGTACTAGCGGGAAGGATGGAGACCCAGTACTTC CASSLVLAGRMETQYF
TRBJ2-5 - TRBD1 TRBV5-1 14 TGCGCCAGCAGCACGGACAGGGCGGAAGAGACCCAGTACTTC CASSTDRAEETQYF
TRBJ2-3 - - TRBV11-3 14 TGTGCCAGCAGCTTGGTCAGTTACACAGATACGCAGTATTTT CASSLVSYTDTQYF
TRBJ2-7 - TRBD1 TRBV11-2 15 TGTGCCAGCAGCTTAGACGGGACAGGGGTTTACGAGCAGTACTTC CASSLDGTGVYEQYF